Presented here are 28 T cell receptor beta chains from one specimen sequenced in a study of monozygotic twins with cystic fibrosis. Some clones are missing from TCRdb's copy, which holds only in-frame ones; the method was immunoSEQ multiplex PCR. The repertoire consists of some 19,000 clones, with approximately 97% occurring once and the leading ten covering roughly 1.9%. The sequencing input was blood. These receptors were taken from a woman in her 30s with cystic fibrosis.

The chain has TRBV29-1 and TRBJ1-5; possible D gene TRBD1, 5 bases. Germline loops: CDR1 SQVTM, CDR2 ANQGSEA. The CDR3 has 13 residues. Between the trimmed V and J ends, which lost 4 bases and 6 bases, there was a span of 13 bases. The CDR3 here is CSVGRGAGQPQHF. The CDR3, as DNA: TGCAGCGTTGGTAGGGGCGCAGGTCAGCCCCAGCATTTT. Drawing the rest from reference TRBV29-1 and TRBJ1-5, the complete variable domain is SAVISQKPSRDICQRGTSLTIQCQVDSQVTMMFWYRQQPGQSLTLIATANQGSEATYESGFVIDKFPISRPNLTFSTLTVSNMSPEDSSIYLCSVGRGAGQPQHFGDGTRLSIL.

V gene TRBV13 combines with J gene TRBJ2-1, with a weak D call TRBD2 (7 bases). Per the germline V gene, CDR1 is PRHDT and CDR2 is FYEKMQ (reference sequence). CDR3 size: 15 residues. Trimming removed 4 bases at V and 6 bases at J, with 16 bases between. CDR3: CASSSPGGRFNEQFF. CDR3 nucleotide sequence: TGTGCCAGCAGCTCCCCGGGGGGCCGTTTCAATGAGCAGTTCTTC.

This CDR3 is CASSLGGVSNQPQHF. The CDR3, as DNA: TGTGCCAGCAGTCTGGGGGGCGTGAGCAATCAGCCCCAGCATTTT. The chain combines TRBV2 with TRBJ1-5, with D tentatively TRBD1 (6 bases). V was cut by 5 bases and J by 1 base, with 12 bases left in between. Germline CDR1 reads SNHLY; CDR2 reads FYNNEI. The CDR3 totals 15 residues.

The chain uses TRBV7-9 and TRBJ1-1; perhaps TRBD1 as D (5 bases). The V gene's germline CDR1 is SEHNR and CDR2 FQNEAQ (reference sequence). V was clipped by 1 base and J by 4 bases, with 10 bases between them. The CDR3 totals 14 residues. The chain's CDR3 is CASSLVTGRTEAFF. CDR3 coding DNA: TGTGCCAGCAGCTTAGTAACGGGGCGCACTGAAGCTTTCTTT.

This chain connects TRBV2 to TRBJ2-5; 11 bases map to TRBD2. This CDR3 spans 13 amino acids. Germline values: CDR1 SNHLY, CDR2 FYNNEI. V shed 5 bases and J 5 bases; nucleotides not matched to a gene: 1. The CDR3 spells CASSSSGGETQYF. The CDR3 DNA follows: TGTGCCAGCAGTTCTAGCGGGGGGGAGACCCAGTACTTC.

CDR3 protein: CASTLRVIPLEAFF. DNA for the CDR3: TGTGCCAGCACGCTCCGGGTCATTCCTTTAGAAGCTTTCTTT. The chain has TRBV6-1 and TRBJ1-1; D gene unclear. The length of the CDR3 is 14 residues. Germline CDR1 MNHNS, CDR2 SASEGT. The V and J ends lost 7 bases and 8 bases respectively, with 20 bases between them.

The chain recombines TRBV2 with TRBJ2-1; 11 bases fit TRBD1. The germline V gene encodes CDR1 SNHLY and CDR2 FYNNEI. The CDR3 sequence is 15 residues long. V trimming: 5 bases; J trimming: 8 bases; junction bases outside the gene matches: 8. The CDR3: CASSFRGTGGDEQFF. As DNA, the CDR3 is TGTGCCAGCAGTTTCCGGGGGACAGGGGGGGATGAGCAGTTCTTC.

The chain has TRBV13 and TRBJ2-3, with no clear D. Germline V CDR1 and CDR2: PRHDT, FYEKMQ (reference sequence). The CDR3 sequence is 13 residues long. The germline V and J ends were trimmed by 0 bases and 3 bases, with 4 bases remaining between them. Written as DNA, the CDR3 is TGTGCCAGCAGCTTAGGCGTAACAGATACGCAGTATTTT. Translated: CASSLGVTDTQYF.

The chain recombines TRBV7-2 with TRBJ2-2; possible D gene TRBD2, 6 bases. The V gene's germline CDR1 is SGHTA and CDR2 FQGNSA. The CDR3 has 13 amino acids. The germline V and J ends were trimmed by 5 bases and 7 bases, with 11 bases remaining between them. The CDR3 here is CASSPRGFGELFF. CDR3 DNA sequence: TGTGCCAGCAGCCCTCGGGGGTTCGGGGAGCTGTTTTTT.

The chain links TRBV28 to TRBJ1-5; D ambiguous. The V gene's germline CDR1 is MDHEN and CDR2 SYDVKM. V lost 2 bases, J lost 6 bases, and 5 bases lay in between. The CDR3 covers 12 residues. The CDR3 here is CASSLGRQPQHF. In DNA, the CDR3 is TGTGCCAGCAGTTTAGGACGTCAGCCCCAGCATTTT.

This chain links TRBV19 with TRBJ1-1, with D hard to call. The CDR3 loop spans 13 amino acids. CDR1 and CDR2 from the germline V gene are LNHDA and SQIVND (reference sequence). V was clipped by 5 bases and J by 9 bases, with 16 bases between them. The CDR3: CASSSRSGVKAFF. As DNA, the CDR3 is TGTGCCAGTAGTTCCCGAAGCGGGGTAAAAGCTTTCTTT.

The V gene is TRBV14, the J gene TRBJ2-2, with D perhaps matching TRBD1 or TRBD2 (6 bases each). Germline V gene data show CDR1 as SGHDN and CDR2 as FVKESK. The V gene lost 0 bases and the J gene lost 9 bases, with 11 bases spanning the gap. This CDR3 is 14 amino acids long. The CDR3 bases are TGTGCCAGCAGCCAAGAACTCGGGGGCCGGGAGCTGTTTTTT. Translation gives CASSQELGGRELFF. The full variable domain, in which reference TRBV14 and TRBJ2-2 provide the parts outside the CDR3, is EAGVTQFPSHSVIEKGQTVTLRCDPISGHDNLYWYRRVMGKEIKFLLHFVKESKQDESGMPNNRFLAERTGGTYSTLKVQPAELEDSGVYFCASSQELGGRELFFGEGSRLTVL.

V and J are TRBV30 and TRBJ1-1, with D maybe TRBD1 (5 bases). V was cut by 4 bases and J by 5 bases, with 17 bases left in between. The CDR3 has 14 residues. The germline gives CDR1 GTSNPN, CDR2 SVGIG (reference sequence). CDR3 DNA: TGTGCCTGGACTACCGGGCCAGGGTGGACTGAAGCTTTCTTT. Protein sequence: CAWTTGPGWTEAFF.

The chain links TRBV5-1 to TRBJ2-7; tentative D call: TRBD2 (6 bases). The CDR3 has 15 amino acids. Trimming left V 0 bases short and J 2 bases short, with 12 bases between. From germline, CDR1 is SGHRS and CDR2 YFSETQ. The DNA for the CDR3 is TGCGCCAGCAGCTTGGCCGAACTAGCCACCTACGAGCAGTACTTC. This gives the protein CASSLAELATYEQYF. The complete variable domain, with remaining parts taken from reference TRBV5-1 and TRBJ2-7, reads KAGVTQTPRYLIKTRGQQVTLSCSPISGHRSVSWYQQTPGQGLQFLFEYFSETQRNKGNFPGRFSGRQFSNSRSEMNVSTLELGDSALYLCASSLAELATYEQYFGPGTRLTVT.

CDR3: CASSDREDYGYTF. CDR3 coding DNA: TGTGCCAGCTCAGACAGGGAGGACTATGGCTACACCTTC. V and J are TRBV18 and TRBJ1-2; 7 bases are shared with TRBD1. V shed 5 bases and J 3 bases; nucleotides not matched to a gene: 3. This CDR3 has 13 amino acids. Per the germline V gene, CDR1 is KGHSH and CDR2 is LQKENI.

This clone appeared once. The chain joins TRBV27 to TRBJ1-3; D not resolved. This CDR3 is 13 amino acids long. Germline V gives CDR1 MNHEY, CDR2 SMNVEV (reference sequence). V was pared by 6 bases and J by 4 bases, with 10 bases between. The CDR3 nucleotides read TGTGCCAGCAGGCCTCTACAGGGAAACACCATATATTTT. Its translation: CASRPLQGNTIYF.

This chain connects TRBV4-3 to TRBJ1-2; TRBD1 aligns across 7 bases. CDR3 size: 14 residues. V dropped 1 base and J dropped 14; count of bases not matched to a gene: 13. Germline loops: CDR1 LGHNA, CDR2 YSLEER. CDR3 sequence reads: CASSQVQGDSSTTF. DNA for the CDR3: TGCGCCAGCAGCCAAGTCCAGGGGGACTCCTCTACAACCTTC.

The rearrangement uses TRBV5-5 and TRBJ2-6; 7 nucleotides agree with TRBD1. With V trimmed by 4 bases and J by 2 bases, 3 bases remained unmatched. The CDR3 is 15 amino acids. Germline CDR1 is SGHKS and CDR2 is YYEKEE (reference sequence). The CDR3 bases are TGTGCCAGCAGCCCAGACAGGGCTGGGGCCAACGTCCTGACTTTC. Protein: CASSPDRAGANVLTF.

The chain combines TRBV28 with TRBJ1-1; D gene uncertain. V was shortened by 10 bases and J by 2 bases, with 8 bases between the two germline ends. This CDR3 is built from 11 residues. Germline V gene data show CDR1 as MDHEN and CDR2 as SYDVKM. The CDR3 protein is CATEVNTEAFF. In DNA form, the CDR3 reads TGTGCCACCGAAGTTAACACTGAAGCTTTCTTT.

The V call is TRBV9, the J call TRBJ2-3; 8 bases line up with TRBD1. The CDR3 covers 15 residues. Losses at the gene ends were 2 bases for V and 2 bases for J; bases not matched to a gene: 4. The germline CDR1 and CDR2 sequences are SGDLS and YYNGEE. The CDR3 DNA follows: TGTGCCAGCAGCGTCCGGACAGGGCTCACAGATACGCAGTATTTT. Translating it yields CASSVRTGLTDTQYF.

V is TRBV7-9 and J is TRBJ1-6; D is perhaps TRBD1 (6 bases). Looked up from germline, CDR1 is SEHNR and CDR2 is FQNEAQ (reference sequence). The CDR3 loop spans 18 amino acids. V was shortened by 4 bases and J by 9 bases, with 25 bases between the two germline ends. The CDR3 protein is CASSSHFRIRGTTSPLHF. Written as DNA, the CDR3 is TGTGCCAGCAGCTCCCACTTCCGAATCAGGGGCACGACTTCACCCCTCCACTTT.

This chain links TRBV9 with TRBJ2-7; TRBD2 is a possible D gene (7 bases). The CDR3 covers 16 residues. V gave up 3 bases and J gave up 5 bases, with 21 bases separating them. Germline V CDR1 and CDR2: SGDLS, YYNGEE. The CDR3 region is CASSAPPGGTTHEQYF. The CDR3 DNA reads TGTGCCAGCAGCGCGCCCCCGGGGGGCACAACCCACGAGCAGTACTTC.

This clone was observed once. The rearrangement links TRBV5-1 to TRBJ1-3; D is perhaps TRBD1 (6 bases). This CDR3 has 13 amino acids. From germline, CDR1 is SGHRS and CDR2 YFSETQ. CDR3 in amino acids: CPGHRVCGNTIYF. The CDR3 DNA reads TGCCCGGGCCACAGGGTATGTGGAAACACCATATATTTT.

The rearrangement links TRBV6-1 to TRBJ2-3; a weak D match, TRBD2 (5 bases). Germline V CDR1 and CDR2: MNHNS, SASEGT. V shed 2 bases and J shed 4 bases, with 7 bases lying between them. The CDR3 runs 13 residues. CDR3 sequence (DNA): TGTGCCAGCAGTGAATACGGGGCAGATACGCAGTATTTT. Protein sequence: CASSEYGADTQYF.

V usage is TRBV11-3 and J usage is TRBJ1-1; no firm D call. The CDR3 is 13 residues long. V dropped 6 bases and J dropped 3 bases, with 11 bases sitting between them. The germline CDR1 and CDR2 sequences are SGHNT and YENEEA. The chain's CDR3 is CASSHLRDTEAFF. CDR3 bases: TGTGCCAGCAGTCATTTACGGGACACTGAAGCTTTCTTT.

This clone appeared once. The chain has TRBV27 and TRBJ1-5, with D perhaps matching TRBD1 (6 bases). CDR1 and CDR2 from the germline V gene are MNHEY and SMNVEV (reference sequence). The V end was cut by 5 bases, the J end by 4 bases, with 18 bases between. CDR3 length: 16 residues. DNA for the CDR3: TGTGCCAGCAGTCCCAGGGGTCCACCTACAAATCAGCCCCAGCATTTT. This translates into CASSPRGPPTNQPQHF.

The rearrangement joins TRBV10-3 to TRBJ1-2; D is perhaps TRBD1 (6 bases). The CDR3 contains 11 residues. The V end was cut by 11 bases, the J end by 8 bases, with 15 bases between. Per germline, CDR1 ENHRY and CDR2 SYGVKD. The CDR3 coding sequence is TGTGCCGCAACAGGGTCGAGGGGCTACACCTTC. It specifies CAATGSRGYTF.

V gene TRBV9 combines with J gene TRBJ2-5; D is possibly TRBD2 (6 bases). Germline V gives CDR1 SGDLS, CDR2 YYNGEE. V lost 4 bases and J 5 bases, leaving 18 bases between the germline ends. This CDR3 has 15 residues. The CDR3 coding sequence is TGTGCCAGCAGCCCCAGACAGTGGGGACTTGAGACCCAGTACTTC. Residues: CASSPRQWGLETQYF.